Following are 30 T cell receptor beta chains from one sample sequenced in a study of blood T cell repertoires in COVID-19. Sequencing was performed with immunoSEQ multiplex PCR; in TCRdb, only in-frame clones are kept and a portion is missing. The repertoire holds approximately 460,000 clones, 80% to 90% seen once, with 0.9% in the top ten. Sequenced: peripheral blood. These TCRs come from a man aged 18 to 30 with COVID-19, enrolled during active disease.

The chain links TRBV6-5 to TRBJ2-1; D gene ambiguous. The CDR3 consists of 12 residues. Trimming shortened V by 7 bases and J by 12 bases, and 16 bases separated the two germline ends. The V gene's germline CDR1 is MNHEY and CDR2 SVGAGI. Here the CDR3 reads CASMDLGVWQFF. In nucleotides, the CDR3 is TGTGCCAGCATGGATTTGGGCGTTTGGCAGTTCTTC.

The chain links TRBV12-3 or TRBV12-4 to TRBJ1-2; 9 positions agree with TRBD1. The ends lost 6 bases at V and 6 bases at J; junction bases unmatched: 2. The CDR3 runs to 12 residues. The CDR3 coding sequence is TGTGCCAGCAGACAGGGGGCGCATGGCTACACCTTC. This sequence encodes CASRQGAHGYTF.

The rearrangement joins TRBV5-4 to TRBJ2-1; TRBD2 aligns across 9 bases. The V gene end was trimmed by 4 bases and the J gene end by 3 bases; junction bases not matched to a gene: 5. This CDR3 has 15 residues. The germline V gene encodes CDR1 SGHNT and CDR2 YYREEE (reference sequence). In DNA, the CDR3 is TGTGCCAGCAGCCTCGGACTAGCGAACTACAATGAGCAGTTCTTC. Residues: CASSLGLANYNEQFF.

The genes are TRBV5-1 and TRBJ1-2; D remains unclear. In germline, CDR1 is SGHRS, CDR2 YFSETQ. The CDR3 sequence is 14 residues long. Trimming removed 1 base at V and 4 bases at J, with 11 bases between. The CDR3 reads CASSLTAATYGYTF. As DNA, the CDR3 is TGCGCCAGCAGCTTGACAGCGGCTACCTATGGCTACACCTTC.

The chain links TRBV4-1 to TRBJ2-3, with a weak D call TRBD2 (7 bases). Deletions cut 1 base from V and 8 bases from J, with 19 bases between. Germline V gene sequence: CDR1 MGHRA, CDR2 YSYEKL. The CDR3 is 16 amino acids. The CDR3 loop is CASSQGPWGGGGTQYF. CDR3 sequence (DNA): TGCGCCAGCAGCCAAGGCCCTTGGGGGGGCGGGGGTACGCAGTATTTT.

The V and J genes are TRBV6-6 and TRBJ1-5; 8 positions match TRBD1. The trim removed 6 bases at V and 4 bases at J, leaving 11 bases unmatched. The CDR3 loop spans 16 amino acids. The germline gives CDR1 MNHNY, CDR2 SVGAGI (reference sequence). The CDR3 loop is CASSTTPGQDNQPQHF. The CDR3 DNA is TGTGCCAGCAGCACGACGCCGGGACAGGATAATCAGCCCCAGCATTTT.

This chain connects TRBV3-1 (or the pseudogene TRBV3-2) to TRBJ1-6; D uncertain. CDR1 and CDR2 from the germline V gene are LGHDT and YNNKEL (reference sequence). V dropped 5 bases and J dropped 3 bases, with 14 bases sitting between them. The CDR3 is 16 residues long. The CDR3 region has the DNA TGTGCCAGCAGCTCGCGGGTCTTAGTCTATAATTCACCCCTCCACTTT. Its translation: CASSSRVLVYNSPLHF.

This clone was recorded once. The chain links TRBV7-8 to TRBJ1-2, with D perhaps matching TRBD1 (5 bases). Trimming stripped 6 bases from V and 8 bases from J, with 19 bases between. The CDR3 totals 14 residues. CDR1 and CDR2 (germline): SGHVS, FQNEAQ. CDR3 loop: CASSILQVLGGYTF. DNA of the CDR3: TGTGCCAGCAGTATACTACAGGTTTTGGGCGGCTACACCTTC.

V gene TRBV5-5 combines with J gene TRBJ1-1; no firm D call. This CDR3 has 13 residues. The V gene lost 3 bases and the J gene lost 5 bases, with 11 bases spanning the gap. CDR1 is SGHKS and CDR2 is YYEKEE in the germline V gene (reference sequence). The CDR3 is CASSSHSGTEAFF. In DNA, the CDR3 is TGTGCCAGCAGCTCACACTCGGGGACTGAAGCTTTCTTT. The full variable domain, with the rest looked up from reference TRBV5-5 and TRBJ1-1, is DAGVTQSPTHLIKTRGQQVTLRCSPISGHKSVSWYQQVLGQGPQFIFQYYEKEERGRGNFPDRFSARQFPNYSSELNVNALLLGDSALYLCASSSHSGTEAFFGQGTRLTVV.

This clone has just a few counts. In nucleotides, the CDR3 is TGTGCCAGCAGCCACGGGCAGGAGGGTCGGGATGGTGAAGCTTTCTTT. Translating gives CASSHGQEGRDGEAFF. The J gene is TRBJ1-1, the V gene TRBV3-1 (or the pseudogene TRBV3-2), with D unclear. This CDR3 is built from 16 residues. Per germline, CDR1 LGHDT and CDR2 YNNKEL (reference sequence). V was trimmed by 3 bases and J by 7 bases, leaving 21 bases between them.

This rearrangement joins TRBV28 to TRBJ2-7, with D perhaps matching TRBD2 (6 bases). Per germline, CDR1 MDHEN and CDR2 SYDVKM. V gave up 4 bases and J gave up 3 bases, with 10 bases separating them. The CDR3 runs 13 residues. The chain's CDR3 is CASSSRDFYEQYF. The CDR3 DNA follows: TGTGCCAGCAGTTCCAGGGACTTCTACGAGCAGTACTTC.

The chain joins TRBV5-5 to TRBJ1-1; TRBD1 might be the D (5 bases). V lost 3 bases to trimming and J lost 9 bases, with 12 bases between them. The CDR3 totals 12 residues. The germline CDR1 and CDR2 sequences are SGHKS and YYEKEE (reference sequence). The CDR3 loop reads CASSYQGRKAFF. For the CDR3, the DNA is TGTGCCAGCAGCTACCAGGGTCGAAAAGCTTTCTTT.

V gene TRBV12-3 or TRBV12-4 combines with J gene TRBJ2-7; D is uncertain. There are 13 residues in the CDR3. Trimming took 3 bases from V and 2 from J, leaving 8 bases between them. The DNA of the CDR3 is TGTGCCAGCAGTTTTGGCGCGGCCTACGAGCAGTACTTC. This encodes CASSFGAAYEQYF.

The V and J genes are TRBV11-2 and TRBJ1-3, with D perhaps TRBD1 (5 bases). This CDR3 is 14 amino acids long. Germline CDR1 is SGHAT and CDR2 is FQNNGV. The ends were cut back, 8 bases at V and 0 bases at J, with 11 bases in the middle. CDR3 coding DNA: TGTGCCAGCGGAAGACAGTTCTCTGGAAACACCATATATTTT. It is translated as CASGRQFSGNTIYF.

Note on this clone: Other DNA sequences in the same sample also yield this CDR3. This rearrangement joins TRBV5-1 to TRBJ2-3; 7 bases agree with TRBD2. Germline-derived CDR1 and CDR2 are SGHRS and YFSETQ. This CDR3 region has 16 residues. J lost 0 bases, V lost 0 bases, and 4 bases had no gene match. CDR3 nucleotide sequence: TGCGCCAGCAGCTTGGTGGGGAGGGCTAGCACAGATACGCAGTATTTT. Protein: CASSLVGRASTDTQYF.

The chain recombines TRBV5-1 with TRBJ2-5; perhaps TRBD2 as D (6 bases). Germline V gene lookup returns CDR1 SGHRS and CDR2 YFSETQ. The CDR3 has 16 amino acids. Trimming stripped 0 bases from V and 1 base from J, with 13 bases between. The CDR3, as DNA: TGCGCCAGCAGCTTGGAGCGGGTAGCGCGCCAAGAGACCCAGTACTTC. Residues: CASSLERVARQETQYF.

The CDR3 DNA is TGCAGCGTTGCCACATCCCCAGGACAGCCCCAGCATTTT. Protein sequence: CSVATSPGQPQHF. The chain has TRBV29-1 and TRBJ1-5; D gene unclear. CDR3 length: 13 residues. The germline V gene encodes CDR1 SQVTM and CDR2 ANQGSEA. V was pared by 4 bases and J by 7 bases, with 14 bases between.

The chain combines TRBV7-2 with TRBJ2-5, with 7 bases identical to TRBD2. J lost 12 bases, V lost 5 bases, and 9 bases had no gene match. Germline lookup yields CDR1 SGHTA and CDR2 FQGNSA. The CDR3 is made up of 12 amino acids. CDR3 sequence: CASSNRDRGEYF. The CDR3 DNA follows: TGTGCCAGCAGCAACCGGGACCGGGGGGAGTACTTC. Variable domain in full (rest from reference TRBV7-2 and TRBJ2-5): GAGVSQSPSNKVTEKGKDVELRCDPISGHTALYWYRQSLGQGLEFLIYFQGNSAPDKSGLPSDRFSAERTGGSVSTLTIQRTQQEDSAVYLCASSNRDRGEYFGPGTRLLVL.

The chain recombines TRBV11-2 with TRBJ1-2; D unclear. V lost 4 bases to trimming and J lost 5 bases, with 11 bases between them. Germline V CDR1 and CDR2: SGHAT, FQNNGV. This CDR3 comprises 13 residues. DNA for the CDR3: TGTGCCAGCAGCTCCGTGTCAGGTTATGGCTACACCTTC. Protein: CASSSVSGYGYTF.

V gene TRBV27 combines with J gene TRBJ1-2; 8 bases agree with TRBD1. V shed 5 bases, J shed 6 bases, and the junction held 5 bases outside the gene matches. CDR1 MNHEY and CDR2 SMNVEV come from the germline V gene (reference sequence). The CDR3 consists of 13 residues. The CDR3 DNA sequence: TGTGCCAGCAGTCCACTACAGGGGGATGGCTACACCTTC. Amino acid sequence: CASSPLQGDGYTF.

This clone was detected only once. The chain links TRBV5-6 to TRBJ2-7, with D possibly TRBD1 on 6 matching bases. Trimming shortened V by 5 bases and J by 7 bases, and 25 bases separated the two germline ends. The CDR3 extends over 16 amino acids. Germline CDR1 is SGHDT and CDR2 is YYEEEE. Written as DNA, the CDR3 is TGTGCCAGCAGTCACCAATTTTTCAGGGGTCAGGGTGAGCAGTACTTC. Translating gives CASSHQFFRGQGEQYF.

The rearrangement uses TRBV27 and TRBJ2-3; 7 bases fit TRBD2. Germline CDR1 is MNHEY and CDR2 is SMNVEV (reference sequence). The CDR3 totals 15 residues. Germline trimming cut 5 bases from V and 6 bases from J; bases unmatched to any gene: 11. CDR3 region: CASSGGGRNLDTQYF. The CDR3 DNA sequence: TGTGCCAGCAGTGGCGGGGGAAGAAATCTGGATACGCAGTATTTT.

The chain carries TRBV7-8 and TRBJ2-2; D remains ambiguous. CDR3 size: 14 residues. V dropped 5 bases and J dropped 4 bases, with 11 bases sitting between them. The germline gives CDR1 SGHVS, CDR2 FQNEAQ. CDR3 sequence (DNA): TGTGCCAGCAGCGCGCACCCTGCCACCGGGGAGCTGTTTTTT. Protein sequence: CASSAHPATGELFF.

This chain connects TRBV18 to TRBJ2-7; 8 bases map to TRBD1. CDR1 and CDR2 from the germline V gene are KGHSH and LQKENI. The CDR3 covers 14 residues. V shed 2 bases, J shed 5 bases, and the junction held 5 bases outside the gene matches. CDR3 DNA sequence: TGTGCCAGCTCACCAATGTCAGGGGGCGACGAGCAGTACTTC. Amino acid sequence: CASSPMSGGDEQYF.

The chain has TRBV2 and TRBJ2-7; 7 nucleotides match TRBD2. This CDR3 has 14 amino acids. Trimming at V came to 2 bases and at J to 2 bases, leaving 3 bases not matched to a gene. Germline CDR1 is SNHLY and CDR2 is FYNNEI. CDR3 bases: TGTGCCAGCAGTGAACTAGCGGATACCTACGAGCAGTACTTC. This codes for CASSELADTYEQYF. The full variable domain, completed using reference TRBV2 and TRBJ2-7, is EPEVTQTPSHQVTQMGQEVILRCVPISNHLYFYWYRQILGQKVEFLVSFYNNEISEKSEIFDDQFSVERPDGSNFTLKIRSTKLEDSAMYFCASSELADTYEQYFGPGTRLTVT.

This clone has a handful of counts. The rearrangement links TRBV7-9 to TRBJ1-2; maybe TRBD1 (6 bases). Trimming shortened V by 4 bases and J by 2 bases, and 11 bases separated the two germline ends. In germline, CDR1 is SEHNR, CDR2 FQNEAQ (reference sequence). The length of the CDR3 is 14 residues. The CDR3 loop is CASSSHTGNYGYTF. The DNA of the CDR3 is TGTGCCAGCAGCTCCCACACAGGGAACTATGGCTACACCTTC.

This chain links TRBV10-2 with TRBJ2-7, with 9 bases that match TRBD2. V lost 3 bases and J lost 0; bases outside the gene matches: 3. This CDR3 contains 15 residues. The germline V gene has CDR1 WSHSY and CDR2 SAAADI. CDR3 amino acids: CASSETSGPSYEQYF. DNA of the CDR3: TGCGCCAGCAGTGAAACTAGCGGGCCCTCCTACGAGCAGTACTTC.

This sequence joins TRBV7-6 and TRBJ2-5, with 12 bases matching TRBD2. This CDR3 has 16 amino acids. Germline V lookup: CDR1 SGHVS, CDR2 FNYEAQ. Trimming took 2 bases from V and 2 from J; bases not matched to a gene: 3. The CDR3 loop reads CASSLSLAGGQETQYF. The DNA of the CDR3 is TGTGCCAGCAGCTTAAGTCTAGCGGGGGGGCAAGAGACCCAGTACTTC.

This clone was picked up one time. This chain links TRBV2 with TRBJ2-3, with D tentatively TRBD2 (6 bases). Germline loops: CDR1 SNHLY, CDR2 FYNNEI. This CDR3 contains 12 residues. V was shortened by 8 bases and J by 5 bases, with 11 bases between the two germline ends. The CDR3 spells CASRERGDTQYF. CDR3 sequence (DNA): TGTGCCAGCCGGGAGCGAGGAGATACGCAGTATTTT.

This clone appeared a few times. The CDR3 sequence is CASSWRGRAGDTQYF. CDR3 DNA sequence: TGTGCCAGCAGCTGGAGGGGCAGGGCCGGAGATACGCAGTATTTT. J is TRBJ2-3 and V is TRBV5-4, with D tentatively TRBD2 (6 bases). The germline CDR1 and CDR2 sequences are SGHNT and YYREEE (reference sequence). Between the trimmed V and J ends, which lost 3 bases and 5 bases, there was a span of 16 bases. There are 15 residues in the CDR3.